This entry lists 27 T cell receptor beta chains sequenced from one sample in a study of blood T cell repertoires in COVID-19. The assay was immunoSEQ multiplex PCR, and TCRdb's table has in-frame clones only and misses some. The sample includes 220,000 or so clones, about nine tenths of them seen just once. Material for sequencing was PBMCs or T cells enriched from blood (not recorded which). The receptors here all came from a man over 45 who had been exposed to COVID-19.

The CDR3 sequence is CASSLLTGTGDYGYTF. CDR3 DNA sequence: TGTGCCAGCAGTTTATTGACCGGGACAGGGGACTATGGCTACACCTTC. The chain combines TRBV27 with TRBJ1-2; the match to TRBD1 covers 10 bases. The CDR3 is 16 amino acids. Germline-derived CDR1 and CDR2 are MNHEY and SMNVEV (reference sequence). V gave up 1 base and J gave up 3 bases; unmatched junction bases: 5.

The chain carries TRBV24-1 and TRBJ2-3, with 9 bases aligning to TRBD1. The J segment lost 3 bases and the V segment lost 1 base, leaving 4 bases of the junction unmatched. The germline CDR1 and CDR2 sequences are KGHDR and SFDVKD. The CDR3 covers 16 residues. In nucleotides, the CDR3 is TGTGCCACCAGTGATTTCAACAGGGGGCTAACAGATACGCAGTATTTT. This encodes CATSDFNRGLTDTQYF.

J is TRBJ2-3 and V is TRBV5-1, with 11 bases matching TRBD2. Germline assignment: CDR1 SGHRS and CDR2 YFSETQ. This CDR3 spans 16 amino acids. Trimming cost V 1 base and J 3 bases; bases outside gene matches: 4. The CDR3, as DNA: TGCGCCAGCAGCTTGACTAGCGGGAGTTCTACAGATACGCAGTATTTT. It encodes CASSLTSGSSTDTQYF.

CDR3 loop: CASMSTSNRGGYTF. The CDR3 nucleotides are TGTGCCAGCATGAGTACTTCTAACAGGGGTGGCTACACCTTC. The chain combines TRBV28 with TRBJ1-2, with 7 bases aligning to TRBD1. Germline V CDR1 and CDR2: MDHEN, SYDVKM. After removal of 7 bases from V and 7 bases from J, the junction contained 12 bases not matched to a gene. CDR3 size: 14 residues.

V is TRBV3-1 (or the pseudogene TRBV3-2) and J is TRBJ2-3; tentative D call: TRBD2 (6 bases). The V and J ends lost 2 bases and 6 bases respectively, with 12 bases between them. The CDR3 runs to 14 residues. Germline CDR1 reads LGHDT; CDR2 reads YNNKEL (reference sequence). CDR3 sequence reads: CASSQPGLGDTQYF. CDR3 DNA: TGTGCCAGCAGCCAACCGGGACTGGGGGATACGCAGTATTTT.

The chain uses TRBV10-3 and TRBJ1-2, with a possible D match to TRBD1 (5 bases). Trimming shortened V by 3 bases and J by 2 bases, and 10 bases separated the two germline ends. CDR1 and CDR2 (germline): ENHRY, SYGVKD. The CDR3 length is 14 residues. CDR3 residues: CAISDGGGNYGYTF. The CDR3 DNA reads as TGTGCCATCAGTGATGGGGGAGGCAACTATGGCTACACCTTC.

V and J are TRBV18 and TRBJ2-7; TRBD2 matches at 13 bases. The CDR3 runs to 18 residues. J lost 2 bases, V lost 3 bases, and 10 bases had no gene match. Germline loops: CDR1 KGHSH, CDR2 LQKENI. The CDR3 is CASSPRTSGGRFTYEQYF. Written as DNA, the CDR3 is TGTGCCAGCTCACCGAGGACTAGCGGGGGCAGGTTCACCTACGAGCAGTACTTC.

The chain carries TRBV24-1 and TRBJ2-2, with a tentative D call TRBD1 (5 bases). With 3 bases removed from V and 0 bases from J, the gap between germline ends came to 13 bases. The CDR3 sequence is 17 residues long. The V gene's germline CDR1 is KGHDR and CDR2 SFDVKD. CDR3 amino acids: CATSDPRGLSNTGELFF. The CDR3 DNA reads TGTGCCACCAGTGATCCAAGGGGTCTTTCGAACACCGGGGAGCTGTTTTTT.

The chain links TRBV11-3 to TRBJ1-3; D gene ambiguous. The CDR3 is 15 amino acids. The germline gives CDR1 SGHNT, CDR2 YENEEA. The V gene lost 4 bases and the J gene lost 0 bases, with 10 bases spanning the gap. The CDR3 spells CASSSSPYSGNTIYF. The CDR3 nucleotides read TGTGCCAGCAGCTCGTCACCCTACTCTGGAAACACCATATATTTT.

CDR3 region: CASGRDFANTGELFF. Written as DNA, the CDR3 is TGTGCCAGCGGCCGGGACTTTGCGAACACCGGGGAGCTGTTTTTT. The rearrangement uses TRBV27 and TRBJ2-2, with a tentative D call TRBD2 (6 bases). Germline lookup yields CDR1 MNHEY and CDR2 SMNVEV (reference sequence). The CDR3 length is 15 residues. Trimming left V 8 bases short and J 0 bases short, with 13 bases between.

To note about this clone: The junction does not match germline at one end; this may be a read error. The CDR3 here is CASRVDILNTEAFF. CDR3 coding DNA: TGCGCCAGCAGAGTGGACATTCTGAATACTGAAGCTTTCTTT. The V and J genes are TRBV5-1 and TRBJ1-1, with D possibly matching TRBD1 (5 bases). Germline assignment: CDR1 SGHRS and CDR2 YFSETQ. CDR3 length: 14 residues.

The chain is built from TRBV5-1 and TRBJ2-3, with 10 nucleotides matching TRBD2. The junction had 5 bases not matched to a gene; V was cut back by 5 bases and J by 5 bases. CDR1 and CDR2 from the germline V gene are SGHRS and YFSETQ. This CDR3 contains 14 residues. The CDR3: CASSGLAAGDTQYF. The CDR3 nucleotides are TGCGCCAGCAGTGGACTAGCGGCGGGAGATACGCAGTATTTT.

The genes are TRBV6-1 and TRBJ1-4; 10 bases are shared with TRBD1. There are 19 residues in the CDR3. J gave up 3 bases and V 4 bases, and 14 bases lay outside the gene matches. Germline V gene lookup returns CDR1 MNHNS and CDR2 SASEGT. CDR3 DNA: TGTGCCAGCAGTGCCCCCCCGGGACAGGGGAAGGGATCTAATGAAAAACTGTTTTTT. This translates into CASSAPPGQGKGSNEKLFF.

The rearrangement joins TRBV19 to TRBJ2-6; TRBD2 is a possible D gene (6 bases). Germline V CDR1 and CDR2: LNHDA, SQIVND (reference sequence). V lost 10 bases to trimming and J lost 0 bases, with 13 bases between them. This CDR3 region has 15 residues. The CDR3 spells CATNLRGSGANVLTF. The CDR3 coding sequence is TGTGCCACTAACTTGCGGGGCTCTGGGGCCAACGTCCTGACTTTC. Supplemented by reference TRBV19 and TRBJ2-6, the full variable domain reads DGGITQSPKYLFRKEGQNVTLSCEQNLNHDAMYWYRQDPGQGLRLIYYSQIVNDFQKGDIAEGYSVSREKKESFPLTVTSAQKNPTAFYLCATNLRGSGANVLTFGAGSRLTVL.

This clone was counted a few times. The gene calls are TRBV29-1 and TRBJ1-2; 8 bases are shared with TRBD1. The CDR3 runs 14 residues. After removal of 1 base from V and 10 bases from J, the junction contained 11 bases not matched to a gene. Germline V gene data show CDR1 as SQVTM and CDR2 as ANQGSEA. The CDR3 spells CSVEGGQGLWVYTF. In DNA, the CDR3 is TGCAGCGTTGAAGGAGGACAGGGCTTGTGGGTCTACACCTTC.

The gene calls are TRBV2 and TRBJ2-7, with 7 bases that match TRBD1. CDR3 size: 14 residues. After removal of 4 bases from V and 5 bases from J, the junction contained 8 bases not matched to a gene. Germline V gene data show CDR1 as SNHLY and CDR2 as FYNNEI. CDR3 nucleotide sequence: TGTGCCAGCAGTGTGCGGCAGGGGGACGACGAGCAGTACTTC. Protein sequence: CASSVRQGDDEQYF.

This rearrangement joins TRBV11-3 to TRBJ1-2, with 7 bases fitting TRBD1. V lost 5 bases to trimming and J lost 8 bases; unmatched junction nucleotides: 5. Looked up from germline, CDR1 is SGHNT and CDR2 is YENEEA. This CDR3 region has 12 residues. The CDR3 sequence is CASSRQGDGYTF. For the CDR3, the DNA is TGTGCCAGCAGCCGACAGGGAGACGGCTACACCTTC.

The V gene is TRBV5-1, the J gene TRBJ1-5; possibly TRBD1 for D (5 bases). Germline V gene lookup returns CDR1 SGHRS and CDR2 YFSETQ. The CDR3 contains 23 residues. Trimming took 0 bases from V and 6 from J, leaving 37 bases between them. The DNA for the CDR3 is TGCGCCAGCAGCTTGGCCATAAATACGTTAGACCCCCGGAGTAAGGGGCGAGGTCAGCCCCAGCATTTT. Encoded protein: CASSLAINTLDPRSKGRGQPQHF. The whole variable domain, remainder taken from reference TRBV5-1 and TRBJ1-5, is KAGVTQTPRYLIKTRGQQVTLSCSPISGHRSVSWYQQTPGQGLQFLFEYFSETQRNKGNFPGRFSGRQFSNSRSEMNVSTLELGDSALYLCASSLAINTLDPRSKGRGQPQHFGDGTRLSIL.

The chain links TRBV6-4 to TRBJ1-2; D not resolved. Looked up from germline, CDR1 is MRHNA and CDR2 is SNTAGT. The length of the CDR3 is 17 residues. Trimming pared 0 bases from V and 8 bases from J, leaving 22 bases between. The CDR3 is CASSDSIVYPGSGGYTF. CDR3 nucleotides: TGTGCCAGCAGTGACTCGATAGTCTATCCAGGATCCGGAGGCTACACCTTC.

This CDR3 reads CASSNRGVNEQFF. For the CDR3, the DNA is TGCGCCAGCAGTAACCGGGGTGTTAATGAGCAGTTCTTC. The genes are TRBV5-1 and TRBJ2-1; D perhaps matches TRBD2 (5 bases). The CDR3 consists of 13 residues. Germline V gene lookup returns CDR1 SGHRS and CDR2 YFSETQ. The V end lost 5 bases, the J end lost 7 bases, and 13 bases lay between the germline ends.

The genes are TRBV7-8 and TRBJ1-1; 10 bases fit TRBD1. Germline assignment: CDR1 SGHVS and CDR2 FQNEAQ. CDR3 length equals 16 residues. V shed 4 bases and J 5 bases; nucleotides not matched to a gene: 10. The CDR3 nucleotides read TGTGCCAGCAGCTGGGGACAGGGGATCTTCTCTACTGAAGCTTTCTTT. It encodes CASSWGQGIFSTEAFF.

V gene TRBV29-1 combines with J gene TRBJ2-3, with D possibly matching TRBD1 (5 bases). CDR1 and CDR2 (germline): SQVTM, ANQGSEA. This CDR3 has 13 amino acids. With 3 bases removed from V and 2 bases from J, the gap between germline ends came to 9 bases. The CDR3 reads CSVEGRTTDTQYF. Here the CDR3 DNA reads TGCAGCGTTGAGGGGCGGACCACAGATACGCAGTATTTT.

The chain links TRBV5-1 to TRBJ2-3, with 8 bases identical to TRBD2. Unmatched junction bases numbered 9, after V lost 4 bases and J lost 2 bases. Germline CDR1 reads SGHRS; CDR2 reads YFSETQ. The CDR3 loop spans 16 amino acids. The CDR3 sequence: CASSPLAGGLTDTQYF. CDR3 nucleotides: TGCGCCAGCAGCCCACTGGCGGGAGGACTCACAGATACGCAGTATTTT.

The rearrangement uses TRBV28 and TRBJ2-7, with D perhaps TRBD2 (5 bases). V was clipped by 5 bases and J by 0 bases, with 20 bases between them. The CDR3 has 17 residues. Germline CDR1 MDHEN, CDR2 SYDVKM. The CDR3 DNA follows: TGTGCCAGCAGTCCAAACGGACTTAGGGAAAGCTCCTACGAGCAGTACGTC. It is translated as CASSPNGLRESSYEQYV.

Note on this clone: Different DNA sequences within this sample yield the same CDR3. The CDR3 loop is CASSRGDTGELFF. The CDR3 DNA follows: TGCGCCAGCAGCCGCGGGGACACCGGGGAGCTGTTTTTT. The chain joins TRBV5-1 to TRBJ2-2, with D possibly being TRBD2 (6 bases). Looked up from germline, CDR1 is SGHRS and CDR2 is YFSETQ. V was trimmed by 4 bases and J by 3 bases, leaving 7 bases between them. CDR3 length: 13 residues.

The chain carries TRBV25-1 and TRBJ2-2; maybe TRBD2 (5 bases). The CDR3 loop spans 13 amino acids. CDR1 MGHDK and CDR2 SYGVNS come from the germline V gene. The CDR3 region has the DNA TGTGCATACGAGGGCGGGTTCACCGGGGAGCTGTTTTTT. Translated: CAYEGGFTGELFF.

The rearrangement uses TRBV5-5 and TRBJ1-2; D ambiguous. This CDR3 has 14 residues. Germline CDR1 and CDR2: SGHKS and YYEKEE (reference sequence). The V end was cut by 4 bases, the J end by 2 bases, with 12 bases between. As DNA, the CDR3 is TGTGCCAGCAGCGCCCCCGGGAGAAACTATGGCTACACCTTC. Translated, it gives CASSAPGRNYGYTF.